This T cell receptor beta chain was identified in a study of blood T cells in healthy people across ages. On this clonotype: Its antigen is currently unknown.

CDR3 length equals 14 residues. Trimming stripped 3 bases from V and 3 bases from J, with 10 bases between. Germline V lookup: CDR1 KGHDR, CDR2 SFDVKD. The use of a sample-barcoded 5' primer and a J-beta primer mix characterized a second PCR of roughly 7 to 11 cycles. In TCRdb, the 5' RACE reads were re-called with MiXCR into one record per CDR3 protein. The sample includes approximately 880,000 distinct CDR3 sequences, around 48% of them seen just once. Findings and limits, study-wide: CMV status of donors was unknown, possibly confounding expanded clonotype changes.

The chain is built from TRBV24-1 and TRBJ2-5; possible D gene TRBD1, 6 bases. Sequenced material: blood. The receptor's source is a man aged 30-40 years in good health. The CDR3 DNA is TGTGCCACCAGTGATCCAGGGGCGGAAGAGACCCAGTACTTC. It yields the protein CATSDPGAEETQYF.